The present entry profiles one TCR beta chain with its context. Its matching antigen is unknown. V lost 7 bases to trimming and J lost 8 bases; unmatched junction nucleotides: 9. The germline V gene has CDR1 MNHNS and CDR2 SASEGT. CDR3 length equals 14 residues. The primer mix had 60 Vbeta and 13 Jbeta primers. Per the original data handling: There were about 80 million unique TCR beta chains by a later count, and about 12 million of them were shared. Generated by immunoSEQ multiplex PCR, the TCRdb table keeps only in-frame clones and is missing some. Clone size and the V and J calls come from that table; the DNA yielded D and trimming. Of about 130,000 clones in the sample, approximately 69% were seen once. The data originate from a study of cytomegalovirus exposure and HLA in healthy donors. Regarding the study as a whole: Some TCR beta chains (roughly 160 of them) were listed as cytomegalovirus-associated. Reports credit the classifier with highly specific, highly sensitive diagnosis of cytomegalovirus status.

The sequence derives from a man aged 35 to 55 in good health and CMV-seropositive. Sequenced: PBMCs. This chain joins TRBV6-1 and TRBJ2-1; TRBD1 matches 9 bases. In nucleotides, the CDR3 is TGTGCCAGCAACTCCGGGACAGGGTCTGATGAGCAGTTCTTC. This sequence encodes CASNSGTGSDEQFF.